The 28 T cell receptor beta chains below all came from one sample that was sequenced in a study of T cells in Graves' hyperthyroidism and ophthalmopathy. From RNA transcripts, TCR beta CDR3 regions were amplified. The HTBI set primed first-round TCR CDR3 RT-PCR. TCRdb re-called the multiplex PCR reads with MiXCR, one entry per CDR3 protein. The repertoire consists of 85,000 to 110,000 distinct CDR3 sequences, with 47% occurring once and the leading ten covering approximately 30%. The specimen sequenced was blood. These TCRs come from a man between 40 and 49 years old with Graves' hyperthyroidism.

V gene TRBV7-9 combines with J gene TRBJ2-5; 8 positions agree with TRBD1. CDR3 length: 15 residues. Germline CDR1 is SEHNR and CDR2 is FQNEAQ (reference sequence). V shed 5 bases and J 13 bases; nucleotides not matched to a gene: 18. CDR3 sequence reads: CASSPSTGVTEKLYF. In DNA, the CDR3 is TGTGCCAGCAGCCCCTCGACAGGGGTAACGGAAAAACTGTACTTC.

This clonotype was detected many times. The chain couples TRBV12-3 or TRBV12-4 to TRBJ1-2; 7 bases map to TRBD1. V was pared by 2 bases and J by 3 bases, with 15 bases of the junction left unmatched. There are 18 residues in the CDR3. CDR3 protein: CASSLQDRISRGYYGYTF. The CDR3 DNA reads TGTGCCAGCAGTTTACAGGACAGGATTAGTCGGGGGTACTATGGCTACACCTTC.

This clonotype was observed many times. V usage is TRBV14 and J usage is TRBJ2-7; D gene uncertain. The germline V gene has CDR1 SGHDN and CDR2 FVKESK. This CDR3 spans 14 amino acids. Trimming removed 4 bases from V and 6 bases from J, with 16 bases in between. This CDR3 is CASSRERRSLEQYF. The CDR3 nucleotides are TGTGCCAGCAGCCGAGAGAGACGGTCCCTCGAGCAGTACTTC. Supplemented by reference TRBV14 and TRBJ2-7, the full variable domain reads EAGVTQFPSHSVIEKGQTVTLRCDPISGHDNLYWYRRVMGKEIKFLLHFVKESKQDESGMPNNRFLAERTGGTYSTLKVQPAELEDSGVYFCASSRERRSLEQYFGPGTRLTVT.

The CDR3 loop is CASRPFSGNSYNEQFF. The CDR3 DNA sequence: TGTGCCAGCAGACCTTTTAGCGGGAACTCCTACAATGAGCAGTTCTTC. The chain joins TRBV27 to TRBJ2-1; 8 bases agree with TRBD2. The V gene end was trimmed by 6 bases and the J gene end by 0 bases; junction bases not matched to a gene: 7. CDR1 and CDR2 from the germline V gene are MNHEY and SMNVEV (reference sequence). This CDR3 contains 16 residues.

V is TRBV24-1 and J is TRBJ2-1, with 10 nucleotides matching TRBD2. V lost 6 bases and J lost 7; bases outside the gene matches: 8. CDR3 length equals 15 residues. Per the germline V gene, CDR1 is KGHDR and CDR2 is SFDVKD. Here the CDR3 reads CATSPKAGGPNEQFF. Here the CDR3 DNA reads TGTGCCACCAGTCCCAAAGCGGGGGGGCCTAATGAGCAGTTCTTC.

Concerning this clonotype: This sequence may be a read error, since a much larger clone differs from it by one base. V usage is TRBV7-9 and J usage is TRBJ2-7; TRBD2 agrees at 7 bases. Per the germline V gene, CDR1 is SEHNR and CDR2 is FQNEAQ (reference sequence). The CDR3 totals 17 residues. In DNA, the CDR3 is TGTGCCAACAGCTTAGGATCCTGGGGGGAGGGTACCTACGAGCAGTACTTC. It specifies CANSLGSWGEGTYEQYF.

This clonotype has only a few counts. The CDR3 here is CASTLKVGNTEAFF. The CDR3, as DNA: TGTGCCAGCACCTTAAAAGTGGGGAACACTGAAGCTTTCTTT. This chain uses TRBV28 with TRBJ1-1; D unclear. The CDR3 consists of 14 residues. Trimming shortened V by 7 bases and J by 1 base, and 13 bases separated the two germline ends. In germline, CDR1 is MDHEN, CDR2 SYDVKM.

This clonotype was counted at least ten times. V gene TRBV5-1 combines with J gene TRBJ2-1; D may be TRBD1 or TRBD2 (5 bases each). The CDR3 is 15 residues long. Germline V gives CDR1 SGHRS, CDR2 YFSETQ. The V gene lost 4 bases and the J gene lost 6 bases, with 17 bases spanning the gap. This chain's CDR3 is CASSPPGRYSNEQFF. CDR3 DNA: TGCGCCAGCAGCCCCCCGGGACGGTACAGCAATGAGCAGTTCTTC.

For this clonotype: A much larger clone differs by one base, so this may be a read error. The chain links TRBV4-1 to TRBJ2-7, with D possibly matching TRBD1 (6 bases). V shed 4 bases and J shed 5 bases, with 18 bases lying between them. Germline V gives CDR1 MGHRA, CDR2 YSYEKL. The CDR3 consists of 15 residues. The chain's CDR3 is CASSRQTGFADEQYF. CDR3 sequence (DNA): TGCGCCAGCAGCCGTCAGACAGGATTCGCGGACGAGCAGTACTTC.

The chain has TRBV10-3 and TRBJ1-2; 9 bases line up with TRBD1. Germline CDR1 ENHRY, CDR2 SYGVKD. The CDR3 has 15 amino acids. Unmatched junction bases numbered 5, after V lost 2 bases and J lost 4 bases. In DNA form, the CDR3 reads TGTGCCATCAGTGAGGCGGACAGGGGAACCTATGGCTACACCTTC. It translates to CAISEADRGTYGYTF.

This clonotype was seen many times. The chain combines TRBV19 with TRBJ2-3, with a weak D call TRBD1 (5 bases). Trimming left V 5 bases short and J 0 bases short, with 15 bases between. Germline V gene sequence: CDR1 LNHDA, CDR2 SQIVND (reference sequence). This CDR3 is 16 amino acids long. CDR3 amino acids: CASSLRAPPSTDTQYF. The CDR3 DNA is TGTGCCAGTAGTCTCAGGGCCCCACCTAGCACAGATACGCAGTATTTT.

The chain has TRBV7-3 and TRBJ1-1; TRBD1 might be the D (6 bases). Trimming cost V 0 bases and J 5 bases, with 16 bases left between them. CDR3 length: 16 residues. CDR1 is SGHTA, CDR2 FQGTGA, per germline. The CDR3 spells CASSLTPGQRKTEAFF. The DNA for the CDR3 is TGTGCCAGCAGCTTAACCCCAGGACAGAGAAAGACTGAAGCTTTCTTT.

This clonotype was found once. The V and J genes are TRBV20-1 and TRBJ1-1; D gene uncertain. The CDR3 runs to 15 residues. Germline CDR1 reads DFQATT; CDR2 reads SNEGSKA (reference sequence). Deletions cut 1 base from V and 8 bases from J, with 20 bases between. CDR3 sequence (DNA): TGCAGTGCTAGAGGCATTGGTGCCAGGAGAGAGGAAGCTTTCTTT. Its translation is CSARGIGARREEAFF.

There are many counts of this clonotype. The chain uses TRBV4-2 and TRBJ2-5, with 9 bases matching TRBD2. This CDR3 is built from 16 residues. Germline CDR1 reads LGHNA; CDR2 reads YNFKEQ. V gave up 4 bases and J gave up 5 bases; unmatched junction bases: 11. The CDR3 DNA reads TGTGCCAGCAGCCCAAACCTAGCGGGGCCCATCGAGACCCAGTACTTC. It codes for CASSPNLAGPIETQYF.

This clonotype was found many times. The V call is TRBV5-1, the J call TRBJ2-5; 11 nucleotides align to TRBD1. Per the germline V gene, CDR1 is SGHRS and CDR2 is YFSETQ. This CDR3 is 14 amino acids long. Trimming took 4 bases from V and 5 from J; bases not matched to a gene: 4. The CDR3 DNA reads TGCGCCAGCAGCGGACAGGGGGCAAAGGAGACCCAGTACTTC. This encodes CASSGQGAKETQYF.

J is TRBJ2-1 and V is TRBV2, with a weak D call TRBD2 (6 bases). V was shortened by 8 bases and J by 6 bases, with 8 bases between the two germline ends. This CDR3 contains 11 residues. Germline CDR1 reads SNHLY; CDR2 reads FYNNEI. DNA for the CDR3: TGTGCCAGCGGGAGGCCCAATGAGCAGTTCTTC. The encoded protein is CASGRPNEQFF. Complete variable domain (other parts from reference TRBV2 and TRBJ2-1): EPEVTQTPSHQVTQMGQEVILRCVPISNHLYFYWYRQILGQKVEFLVSFYNNEISEKSEIFDDQFSVERPDGSNFTLKIRSTKLEDSAMYFCASGRPNEQFFGPGTRLTVL.

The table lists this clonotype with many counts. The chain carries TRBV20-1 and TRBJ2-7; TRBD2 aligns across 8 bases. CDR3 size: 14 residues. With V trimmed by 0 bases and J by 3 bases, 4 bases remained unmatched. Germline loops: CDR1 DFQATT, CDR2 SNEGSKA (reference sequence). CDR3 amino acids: CSAREISGIYEQYF. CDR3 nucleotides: TGCAGTGCTAGAGAGATTAGCGGGATCTACGAGCAGTACTTC.

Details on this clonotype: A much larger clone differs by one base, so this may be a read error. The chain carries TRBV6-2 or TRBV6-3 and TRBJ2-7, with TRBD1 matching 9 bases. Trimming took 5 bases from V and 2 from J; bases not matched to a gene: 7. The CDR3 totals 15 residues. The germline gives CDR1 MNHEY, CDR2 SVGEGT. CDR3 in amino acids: CASSPGQGSAYEQYF. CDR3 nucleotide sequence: TGTGCCAGCAGTCCAGGACAGGGGAGCGCCTACGAGCAGTACTTC.

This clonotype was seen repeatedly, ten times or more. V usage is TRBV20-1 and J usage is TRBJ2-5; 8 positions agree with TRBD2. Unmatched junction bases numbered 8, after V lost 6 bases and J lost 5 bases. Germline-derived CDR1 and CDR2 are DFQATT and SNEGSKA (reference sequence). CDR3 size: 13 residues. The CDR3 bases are TGCAGTGCCTCCGGGACTAGTGAGGAGACCCAGTACTTC. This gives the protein CSASGTSEETQYF.

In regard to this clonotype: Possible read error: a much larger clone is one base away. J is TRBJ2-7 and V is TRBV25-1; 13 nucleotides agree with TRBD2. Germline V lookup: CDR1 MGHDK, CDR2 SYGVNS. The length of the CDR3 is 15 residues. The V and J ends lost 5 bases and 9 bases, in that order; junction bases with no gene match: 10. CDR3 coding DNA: TGTGCCAGCAGTTTCCGGACTAGCGGGAGCAACGGGCAGTACTTC. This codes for CASSFRTSGSNGQYF.

The CDR3 coding sequence is TGTGCCACCAGCAGAGATCTGGTCATAGCGGACACTGAAGCTTTCTTT. It encodes CATSRDLVIADTEAFF. The gene calls are TRBV15 and TRBJ1-1; no definite D call. This CDR3 is built from 16 residues. V was clipped by 0 bases and J by 3 bases, with 14 bases between them. Germline lookup yields CDR1 LNHNV and CDR2 YYDKDF (reference sequence).

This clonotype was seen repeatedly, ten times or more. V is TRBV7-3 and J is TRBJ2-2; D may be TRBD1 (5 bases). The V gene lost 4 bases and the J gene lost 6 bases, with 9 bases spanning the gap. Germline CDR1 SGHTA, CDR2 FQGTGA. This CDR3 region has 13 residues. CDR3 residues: CASSSKGSGELFF. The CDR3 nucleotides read TGTGCCAGCAGCTCAAAGGGGTCCGGGGAGCTGTTTTTT.

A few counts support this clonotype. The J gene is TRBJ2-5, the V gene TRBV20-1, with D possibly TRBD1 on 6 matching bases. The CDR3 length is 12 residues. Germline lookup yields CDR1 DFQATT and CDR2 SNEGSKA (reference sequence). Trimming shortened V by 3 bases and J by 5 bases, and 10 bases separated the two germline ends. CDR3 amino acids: CSARGATETQYF. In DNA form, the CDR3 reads TGCAGTGCTAGGGGGGCCACGGAGACCCAGTACTTC.

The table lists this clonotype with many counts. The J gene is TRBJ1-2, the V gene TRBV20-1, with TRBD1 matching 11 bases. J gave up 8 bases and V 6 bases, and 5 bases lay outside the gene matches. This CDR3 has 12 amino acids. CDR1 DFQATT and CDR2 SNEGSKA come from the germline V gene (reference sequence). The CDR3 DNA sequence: TGCAGTGCCGGACAGGGGGCCGAGGGCTACACCTTC. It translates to CSAGQGAEGYTF.

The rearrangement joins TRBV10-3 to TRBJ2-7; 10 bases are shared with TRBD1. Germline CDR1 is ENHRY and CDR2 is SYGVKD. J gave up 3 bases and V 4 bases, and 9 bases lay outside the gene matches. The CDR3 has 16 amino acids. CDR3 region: CAISAATGGAFYEQYF. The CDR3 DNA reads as TGTGCCATCAGTGCTGCGACAGGGGGCGCTTTCTACGAGCAGTACTTC.

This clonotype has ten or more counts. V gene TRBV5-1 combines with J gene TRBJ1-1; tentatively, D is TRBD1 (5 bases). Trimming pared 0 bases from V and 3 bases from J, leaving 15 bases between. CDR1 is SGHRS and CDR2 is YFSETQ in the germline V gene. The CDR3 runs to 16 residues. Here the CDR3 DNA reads TGCGCCAGCAGCTTGGCCGCGCGGGGGTGGGACACTGAAGCTTTCTTT. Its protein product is CASSLAARGWDTEAFF.

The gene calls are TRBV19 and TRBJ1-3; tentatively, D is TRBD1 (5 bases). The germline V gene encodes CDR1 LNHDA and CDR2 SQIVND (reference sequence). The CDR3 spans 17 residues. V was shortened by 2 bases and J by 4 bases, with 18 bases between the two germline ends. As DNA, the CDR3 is TGTGCCAGTAGTATAACATGGTCCGGCAGGGAAGGAAACACCATATATTTT. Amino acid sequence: CASSITWSGREGNTIYF.

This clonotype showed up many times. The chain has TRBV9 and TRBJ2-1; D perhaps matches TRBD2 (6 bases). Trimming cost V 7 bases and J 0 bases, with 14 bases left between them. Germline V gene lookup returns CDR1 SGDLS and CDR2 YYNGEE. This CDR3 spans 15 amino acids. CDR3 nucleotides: TGTGCCAGCGGGGGGTTGGGAAGCTCCTACAATGAGCAGTTCTTC. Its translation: CASGGLGSSYNEQFF.